This is a list of T cell receptor beta chains from one sample in a study of OX40 agonist ivuxolimab in advanced cancers. The assay was immunoSEQ multiplex PCR, and TCRdb's table has in-frame clones only and misses some. The sample lists tens of thousands of clones, about nine tenths seen once, with 0.33% in the top ten. Source: CD4+ or CD8+ T cells sorted from blood, taken in a trial of the OX40 agonist ivuxolimab. These TCRs come from an adult with an advanced solid tumor such as melanoma, head and neck, liver or kidney cancer. CDR3s include the opening cysteine and the closing phenylalanine or tryptophan. The D gene is left open where the match is weak. Clone size is given for some rows only: seen once, a few or many times, or a class if the clone is expanded.

V: TRBV11-2; size: .; J: TRBJ2-4; D: .; CDR3: CASSLIGGLNIQYF; DNA: TGTGCCAGCAGCTTAATAGGGGGGCTGAACATTCAGTACTTC
V: TRBV5-1; size: .; J: TRBJ2-6; D: TRBD1; CDR3: CASSLEGQGAGANVLTF; DNA: TGCGCCAGCAGCTTGGAGGGCCAGGGGGCTGGGGCCAACGTCCTGACTTTC
V: TRBV5-1; size: .; J: TRBJ2-5; D: TRBD1; CDR3: CASSLEGQGETQYF; DNA: TGCGCCAGCAGCTTAGAAGGACAGGGAGAGACCCAGTACTTC
V: TRBV7-2; size: .; J: TRBJ2-2; D: .; CDR3: CASSFYTGELFF; DNA: TGTGCCAGCAGCTTCTACACCGGGGAGCTGTTTTTT
V: TRBV19; size: .; J: TRBJ2-7; D: TRBD1; CDR3: CASSGQGALEQYF; DNA: TGTGCCAGTAGTGGGCAGGGGGCTCTCGAGCAGTACTTC
V: TRBV28; size: .; J: TRBJ1-4; D: .; CDR3: CASQGGVFNEKLFF; DNA: TGTGCCTCTCAAGGGGGGGTCTTTAATGAAAAACTGTTTTTT
V: TRBV30; size: .; J: TRBJ2-2; D: .; CDR3: CAWSLGGELFF; DNA: TGTGCCTGGAGCTTGGGCGGGGAGCTGTTTTTT
V: TRBV18; size: .; J: TRBJ1-5; D: .; CDR3: CASSSTSGGESNQPQHF; DNA: TGTGCCAGCTCATCTACCAGTGGTGGGGAAAGCAATCAGCCCCAGCATTTT
V: TRBV6-1; size: .; J: TRBJ2-3; D: TRBD2; CDR3: CASSTSGGSTDTQYF; DNA: TGTGCCAGCAGCACAAGCGGGGGGAGCACAGATACGCAGTATTTT
V: TRBV6-5; size: .; J: TRBJ1-2; D: TRBD1; CDR3: CASRRQGLYGYTF; DNA: TGTGCCAGCCGAAGACAGGGCCTCTATGGCTACACCTTC
V: TRBV6-5; size: .; J: TRBJ2-7; D: .; CDR3: CASSYRSSYEQYF; DNA: TGTGCCAGCAGTTACAGATCCTCTTACGAGCAGTACTTC
V: TRBV11-3; size: .; J: TRBJ2-1; D: .; CDR3: CASSRLGTNEQFF; DNA: TGTGCCAGCTCACGCCTAGGAACGAATGAGCAGTTCTTC
V: TRBV4-2; size: .; J: TRBJ2-7; D: TRBD2; CDR3: CASSQGSTSGGPYEQYF; DNA: TGTGCCAGCAGCCAAGGTTCTACTAGCGGGGGGCCCTACGAGCAGTACTTC
V: TRBV7-7; size: .; J: TRBJ1-2; D: .; CDR3: CASSPGTYYGYTF; DNA: TGTGCCAGCAGTCCCGGGACCTACTATGGCTACACCTTC
V: TRBV18; size: .; J: TRBJ1-2; D: .; CDR3: CASSPWDDRPYGYTF; DNA: TGTGCCAGCTCACCCTGGGACGACCGTCCCTATGGCTACACCTTC
V: TRBV5-1; size: .; J: TRBJ2-3; D: TRBD2; CDR3: CASSARTLGGTQYF; DNA: TGCGCCAGCAGCGCACGGACCCTGGGAGGGACGCAGTATTTT
V: TRBV7-8; size: .; J: TRBJ1-1; D: .; CDR3: CASSRQAGNFLRRVNTEAFF; DNA: TGTGCCAGCAGCCGGCAAGCGGGGAATTTCCTCAGGCGAGTAAACACTGAAGCTTTCTTT
V: TRBV18; size: .; J: TRBJ1-1; D: TRBD1; CDR3: CASSQAGGRTEAFF; DNA: TGTGCCAGCTCGCAAGCAGGGGGCAGGACTGAAGCTTTCTTT
V: TRBV15; size: .; J: TRBJ1-5; D: TRBD1; CDR3: CATSRARTGQGFQPQHF; DNA: TGTGCCACCAGCAGAGCTCGTACGGGACAGGGCTTTCAGCCCCAGCATTTT
V: TRBV7-9; size: .; J: TRBJ2-2; D: .; CDR3: CASSPYGSGVAGELFF; DNA: TGTGCCAGCAGCCCTTACGGGTCCGGGGTGGCCGGGGAGCTGTTTTTT
V: TRBV6-5; size: .; J: TRBJ1-2; D: .; CDR3: CASSSPTENNYGYTF; DNA: TGTGCCAGCAGTTCGCCGACAGAGAATAACTATGGCTACACCTTC
V: TRBV28; size: .; J: TRBJ2-4; D: TRBD1; CDR3: CASSFQSRGLNIQYF; DNA: TGTGCCAGCAGTTTTCAGAGCAGGGGGCTTAACATTCAGTACTTC
V: TRBV27; size: .; J: TRBJ2-3; D: .; CDR3: CASTGWGDVSTDTQYF; DNA: TGTGCCAGCACCGGGTGGGGGGACGTGAGCACAGATACGCAGTATTTT
V: TRBV15; size: .; J: TRBJ2-1; D: .; CDR3: CATSIRQAPLVDEQFF; DNA: TGTGCCACCAGCATTCGACAAGCGCCCCTAGTAGATGAGCAGTTCTTC
V: TRBV7-2; size: .; J: TRBJ2-3; D: .; CDR3: CASSSGDGGDTQYF; DNA: TGTGCCAGCAGCTCCGGGGATGGTGGAGATACGCAGTATTTT
V: TRBV5-1; size: .; J: TRBJ2-3; D: TRBD2; CDR3: CASSSRGGRLANTQYF; DNA: TGCGCCAGCAGCTCCCGGGGGGGCCGACTAGCAAATACGCAGTATTTT
V: TRBV13; size: .; J: TRBJ2-7; D: .; CDR3: CASSPPRRQPYEQYF; DNA: TGTGCCAGCAGCCCACCCCGCCGGCAACCCTACGAGCAGTACTTC
V: TRBV18; size: .; J: TRBJ2-7; D: .; CDR3: CASSVGEVYEQYF; DNA: TGTGCCAGCTCCGTGGGGGAGGTCTACGAGCAGTACTTC
V: TRBV2; size: .; J: TRBJ2-3; D: TRBD2; CDR3: CASRASGADTQYF; DNA: TGTGCCAGCAGGGCTAGCGGCGCAGATACGCAGTATTTT
V: TRBV30; size: .; J: TRBJ1-1; D: .; CDR3: CAWRGALNTEAFF; DNA: TGTGCCTGGAGGGGAGCTTTGAACACTGAAGCTTTCTTT
V: TRBV19; size: .; J: TRBJ1-2; D: .; CDR3: CASSSGDVRNYGYTF; DNA: TGTGCCAGTTCGTCCGGGGACGTTCGTAACTATGGCTACACCTTC
V: TRBV4-2; size: .; J: TRBJ2-1; D: .; CDR3: CASSQDKGPTNEQFF; DNA: TGTGCCAGCAGCCAAGATAAAGGGCCGACCAATGAGCAGTTCTTC
V: TRBV6-6; size: once; J: TRBJ1-1; D: .; CDR3: CASSSTGNTEAFF; DNA: TGTGCCAGCAGTTCCACAGGGAACACTGAAGCTTTCTTT
V: TRBV10-3; size: .; J: TRBJ1-1; D: .; CDR3: CAISESVTEAFF; DNA: TGTGCCATCAGTGAATCGGTGACTGAAGCTTTCTTT
V: TRBV6-5; size: once; J: TRBJ1-6; D: .; CDR3: CASSLLGSYNSPLHF; DNA: TGTGCCAGCAGTTTACTGGGCTCCTATAATTCACCCCTCCACTTT
V: TRBV28; size: once; J: TRBJ1-1; D: .; CDR3: CASSPPRAPNTEAFF; DNA: TGTGCCAGCAGTCCGCCTCGGGCTCCGAACACTGAAGCTTTCTTT
V: TRBV6-5; size: .; J: TRBJ1-2; D: .; CDR3: CASSSVTGTYGYTF; DNA: TGTGCCAGCAGTTCCGTAACAGGGACCTATGGCTACACCTTC
V: TRBV5-1; size: .; J: TRBJ2-3; D: .; CDR3: CASALTPGNTDTQYF; DNA: TGCGCCAGCGCCTTGACACCGGGCAACACAGATACGCAGTATTTT
V: TRBV5-1; size: .; J: TRBJ2-1; D: TRBD1; CDR3: CASSLEGTGIGNEQFF; DNA: TGCGCCAGCAGCTTGGAAGGGACAGGGATTGGTAATGAGCAGTTCTTC
V: TRBV30; size: .; J: TRBJ1-6; D: .; CDR3: CAWVRGSPVVSPLHF; DNA: TGTGCCTGGGTCCGCGGGAGCCCAGTTGTGTCACCCCTCCACTTT
V: TRBV19; size: once; J: TRBJ2-1; D: .; CDR3: CASRGASNEQFF; DNA: TGTGCCAGTAGGGGCGCCTCCAATGAGCAGTTCTTC
V: TRBV5-1; size: .; J: TRBJ2-3; D: TRBD2; CDR3: CASSFGAGGRDTQYF; DNA: TGCGCCAGCAGCTTTGGGGCGGGCGGGAGAGATACGCAGTATTTT
V: TRBV2; size: .; J: TRBJ1-2; D: TRBD1; CDR3: CASIFGTGANGYTF; DNA: TGTGCCAGCATCTTCGGGACAGGGGCGAATGGCTACACCTTC
V: TRBV19; size: .; J: TRBJ1-1; D: TRBD1; CDR3: CASRHQGAASTEAFF; DNA: TGTGCCAGCCGACATCAGGGGGCAGCTTCTACTGAAGCTTTCTTT